The rows below give T cell receptor beta chains drawn from one sample of a study of blood T cell repertoires in COVID-19. The data were produced by immunoSEQ multiplex PCR, yet TCRdb's version contains in-frame clones alone and is incomplete. This sample has fewer than 250,000 clones, with under 90% found just once. Sequences were obtained from peripheral blood. The receptors originated from a man aged 55-75 years with acute or convalescent COVID-19. The CDR3 runs from the conserved cysteine through the conserved F or W. Fields, in order: D gene, clone size, V gene, CDR3 length, J gene, CDR3 protein, CDR3 DNA. The D gene is left open where the match is weak. Rows give clone size only sometimes, using once, few, many, or a class for an expanded clone.

D: .
size: .
V: TRBV21-1
length: 16
J: TRBJ2-1
CDR3: CASSNNSGGACNEQFF
DNA: TGTGCCAGCAGCAATAATAGCGGGGGGGCCTGTAATGAGCAGTTCTTC

D: .
size: .
V: TRBV7-2
length: 14
J: TRBJ1-2
CDR3: CASSTSTGSYGYTF
DNA: TGTGCCAGCAGCACCTCGACAGGTTCCTATGGCTACACCTTC

D: .
size: .
V: TRBV15
length: 15
J: TRBJ2-1
CDR3: CATSREGGSYNEQFF
DNA: TGTGCCACCAGCAGAGAGGGCGGGTCCTACAATGAGCAGTTCTTC

D: .
size: .
V: TRBV4-1
length: 13
J: TRBJ2-7
CDR3: CASSQEKSYEQYF
DNA: TGCGCCAGCAGCCAAGAAAAGAGCTACGAGCAGTACTTC

D: TRBD2
size: .
V: TRBV7-2
length: 14
J: TRBJ2-7
CDR3: CASSSIAGAGEQYF
DNA: TGTGCCAGCAGCTCTATAGCGGGAGCTGGCGAGCAGTACTTC

D: TRBD2
size: once
V: TRBV6-6
length: 16
J: TRBJ2-3
CDR3: CASSYGSGGSTDTQYF
DNA: TGTGCCAGCAGTTACGGGAGCGGGGGGAGCACAGATACGCAGTATTTT

D: TRBD1
size: .
V: TRBV6-5
length: 13
J: TRBJ1-2
CDR3: CASSSGQGYGYTF
DNA: TGTGCCAGCAGTTCTGGACAGGGCTATGGCTACACCTTC

D: .
size: .
V: TRBV12-3/TRBV12-4
length: 11
J: TRBJ1-2
CDR3: CASTSLTAFTF
DNA: TGTGCCAGCACTTCCCTGACTGCGTTCACCTTC

D: .
size: many
V: TRBV7-9
length: 14
J: TRBJ2-7
CDR3: CASTPRGSPYEQYF
DNA: TGTGCCAGCACCCCACGAGGGAGCCCCTACGAGCAGTACTTC

D: .
size: .
V: TRBV24-1
length: 13
J: TRBJ2-5
CDR3: CATSDSPGETQYF
DNA: TGTGCCACCAGTGATTCCCCCGGAGAGACCCAGTACTTC

D: .
size: .
V: TRBV2
length: 12
J: TRBJ1-6
CDR3: CASRKGEAPLHF
DNA: TGTGCCAGCAGGAAGGGGGAAGCGCCCCTCCACTTT

D: TRBD1
size: .
V: TRBV24-1
length: 14
J: TRBJ1-5
CDR3: CATSEDREWQPQHF
DNA: TGTGCCACCAGCGAGGACAGGGAGTGGCAGCCCCAGCATTTT

D: TRBD2
size: .
V: TRBV9
length: 14
J: TRBJ2-3
CDR3: CASSEAPVSGGQYF
DNA: TGTGCCAGCAGCGAGGCTCCCGTTAGCGGGGGGCAGTATTTT

D: TRBD1
size: .
V: TRBV19
length: 19
J: TRBJ2-7
CDR3: CASSKLLGRQGATVYEQYF
DNA: TGTGCCAGTAGTAAATTATTAGGGAGGCAGGGGGCGACTGTTTACGAGCAGTACTTC

D: .
size: .
V: TRBV2
length: 15
J: TRBJ1-4
CDR3: CASNTDTGSNEKLFF
DNA: TGTGCCAGCAACACCGATACAGGGAGTAACGAAAAACTGTTTTTT

D: .
size: .
V: TRBV12-3/TRBV12-4
length: 13
J: TRBJ1-1
CDR3: CASRGGPRAEAFF
DNA: TGTGCCAGCAGGGGCGGGCCGAGGGCTGAAGCTTTCTTT

D: TRBD2
size: .
V: TRBV7-2
length: 15
J: TRBJ2-7
CDR3: CASSYQGLAGGEQYF
DNA: TGTGCCAGCAGCTACCAGGGACTAGCGGGAGGAGAGCAGTACTTC

D: .
size: .
V: TRBV3-1/TRBV3-2
length: 14
J: TRBJ2-7
CDR3: CASSPGLTGYEQYF
DNA: TGTGCCAGCAGCCCGGGACTCACGGGCTACGAGCAGTACTTC

D: .
size: .
V: TRBV20-1
length: 11
J: TRBJ2-1
CDR3: CSAHVTNEQFF
DNA: TGCAGTGCGCATGTAACTAATGAGCAGTTCTTC

D: .
size: .
V: TRBV5-6
length: 14
J: TRBJ1-2
CDR3: CASSLDPGYYGYTF
DNA: TGTGCCAGCAGCTTGGACCCAGGGTACTATGGCTACACCTTC

D: .
size: .
V: TRBV7-2
length: 16
J: TRBJ1-4
CDR3: CASSSYRAATNEKLFF
DNA: TGTGCCAGCAGCTCGTACAGGGCTGCAACTAATGAAAAACTGTTTTTT

D: .
size: .
V: TRBV28
length: 14
J: TRBJ2-7
CDR3: CASKRWGEDYEQYF
DNA: TGTGCCAGCAAAAGGTGGGGGGAGGACTACGAGCAGTACTTC

D: .
size: once
V: TRBV9
length: 13
J: TRBJ2-1
CDR3: CASSVAGGNEQFF
DNA: TGTGCCAGCAGCGTAGCTGGGGGGAATGAGCAGTTCTTC

D: .
size: .
V: TRBV2
length: 15
J: TRBJ1-1
CDR3: CASSWGTQGRTEAFF
DNA: TGTGCCAGCAGCTGGGGGACACAGGGTCGGACTGAAGCTTTCTTT

D: .
size: .
V: TRBV21-1
length: 17
J: TRBJ1-4
CDR3: CASSHQGYRATNEKLFF
DNA: TGTGCCAGCAGCCACCAGGGATATAGGGCAACTAATGAAAAACTGTTTTTT

D: .
size: .
V: TRBV19
length: 14
J: TRBJ1-4
CDR3: CASSPTGHDEKLFF
DNA: TGTGCCAGTAGCCCGACAGGCCACGATGAAAAACTGTTTTTT